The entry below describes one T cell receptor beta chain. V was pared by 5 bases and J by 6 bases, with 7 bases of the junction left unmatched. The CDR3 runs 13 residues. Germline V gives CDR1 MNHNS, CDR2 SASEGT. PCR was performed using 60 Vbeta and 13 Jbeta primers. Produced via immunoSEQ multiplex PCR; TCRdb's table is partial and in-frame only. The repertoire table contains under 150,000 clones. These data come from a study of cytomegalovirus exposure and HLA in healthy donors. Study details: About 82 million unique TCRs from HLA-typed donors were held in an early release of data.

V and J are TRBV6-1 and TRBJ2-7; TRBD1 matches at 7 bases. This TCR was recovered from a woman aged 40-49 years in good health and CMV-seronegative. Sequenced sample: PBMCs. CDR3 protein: CASSSQTGLEQYV. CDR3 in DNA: TGTGCCAGCAGTTCCCAGACAGGGCTCGAGCAGTACGTC.